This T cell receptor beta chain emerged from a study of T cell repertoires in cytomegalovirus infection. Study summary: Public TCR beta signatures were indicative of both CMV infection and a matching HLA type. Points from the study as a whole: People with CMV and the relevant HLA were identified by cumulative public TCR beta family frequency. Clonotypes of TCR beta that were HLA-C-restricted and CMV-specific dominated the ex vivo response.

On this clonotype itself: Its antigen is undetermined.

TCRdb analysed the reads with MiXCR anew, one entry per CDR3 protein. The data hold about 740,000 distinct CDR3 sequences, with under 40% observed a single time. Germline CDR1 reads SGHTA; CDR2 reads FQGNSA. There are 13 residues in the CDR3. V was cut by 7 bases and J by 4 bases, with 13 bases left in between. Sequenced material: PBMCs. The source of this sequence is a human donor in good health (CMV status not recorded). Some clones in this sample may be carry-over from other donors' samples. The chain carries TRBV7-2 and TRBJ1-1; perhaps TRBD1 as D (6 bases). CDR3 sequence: CASKGGESTEAFF. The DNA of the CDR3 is TGTGCCAGCAAGGGGGGGGAGAGCACTGAAGCTTTCTTT. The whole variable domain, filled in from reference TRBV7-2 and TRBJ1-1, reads GAGVSQSPSNKVTEKGKDVELRCDPISGHTALYWYRQSLGQGLEFLIYFQGNSAPDKSGLPSDRFSAERTGGSVSTLTIQRTQQEDSAVYLCASKGGESTEAFFGQGTRLTVV.